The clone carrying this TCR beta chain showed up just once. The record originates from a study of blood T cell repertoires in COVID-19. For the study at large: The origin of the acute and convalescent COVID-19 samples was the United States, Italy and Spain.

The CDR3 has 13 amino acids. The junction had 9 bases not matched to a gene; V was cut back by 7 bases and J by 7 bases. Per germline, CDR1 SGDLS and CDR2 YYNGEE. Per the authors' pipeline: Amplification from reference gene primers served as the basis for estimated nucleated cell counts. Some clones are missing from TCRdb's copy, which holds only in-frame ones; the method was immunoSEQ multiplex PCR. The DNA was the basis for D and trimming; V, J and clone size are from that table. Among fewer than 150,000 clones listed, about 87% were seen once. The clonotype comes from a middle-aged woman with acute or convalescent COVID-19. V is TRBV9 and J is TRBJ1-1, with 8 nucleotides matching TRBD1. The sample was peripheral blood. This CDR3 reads CASGAGGGFEAFF. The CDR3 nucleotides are TGTGCCAGCGGGGCAGGGGGCGGGTTTGAAGCTTTCTTT.